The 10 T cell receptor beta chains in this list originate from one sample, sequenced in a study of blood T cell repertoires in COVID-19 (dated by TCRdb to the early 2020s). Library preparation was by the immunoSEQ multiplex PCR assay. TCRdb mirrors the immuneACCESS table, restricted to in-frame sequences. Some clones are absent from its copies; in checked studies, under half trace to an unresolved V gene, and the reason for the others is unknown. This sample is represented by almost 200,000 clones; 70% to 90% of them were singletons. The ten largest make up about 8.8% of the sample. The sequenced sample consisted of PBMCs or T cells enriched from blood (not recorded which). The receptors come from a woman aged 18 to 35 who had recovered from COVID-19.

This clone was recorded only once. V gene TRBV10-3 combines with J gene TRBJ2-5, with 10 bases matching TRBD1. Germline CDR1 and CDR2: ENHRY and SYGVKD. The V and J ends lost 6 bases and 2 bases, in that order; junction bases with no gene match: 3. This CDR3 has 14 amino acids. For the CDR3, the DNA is TGTGCCATCAGGCCGGGACAGGGGCAAGAGACCCAGTACTTC. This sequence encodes CAIRPGQGQETQYF.

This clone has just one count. In DNA form, the CDR3 reads TGTGCCAGCAGCCCTTTGATGGGACAGCACACTGAAGCTTTCTTT. It yields the protein CASSPLMGQHTEAFF. This chain joins TRBV21-1 and TRBJ1-1; TRBD1 was called by the table and not checked on the DNA. TRBV21-1 is shown as a pseudogene. The CDR3 runs to 15 residues.

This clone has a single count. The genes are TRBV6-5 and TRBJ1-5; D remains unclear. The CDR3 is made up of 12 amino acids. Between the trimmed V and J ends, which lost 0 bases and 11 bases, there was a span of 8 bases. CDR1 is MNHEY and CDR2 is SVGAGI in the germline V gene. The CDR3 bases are TGTGCCAGCAGTTACTCGTCAGTGGCCCAGCATTTT. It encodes CASSYSSVAQHF.

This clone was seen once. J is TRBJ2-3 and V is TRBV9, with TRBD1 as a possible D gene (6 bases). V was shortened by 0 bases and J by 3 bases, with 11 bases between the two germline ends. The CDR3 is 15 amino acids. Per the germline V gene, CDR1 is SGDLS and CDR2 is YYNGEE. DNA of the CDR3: TGTGCCAGCAGCGTAGAGGGGGTGGGTACAGATACGCAGTATTTT. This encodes CASSVEGVGTDTQYF.

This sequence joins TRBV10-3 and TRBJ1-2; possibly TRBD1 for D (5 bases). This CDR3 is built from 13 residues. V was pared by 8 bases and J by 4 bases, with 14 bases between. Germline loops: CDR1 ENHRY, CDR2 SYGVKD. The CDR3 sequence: CAIGPGTGYGYTF. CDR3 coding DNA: TGTGCCATCGGGCCAGGGACTGGCTATGGCTACACCTTC.

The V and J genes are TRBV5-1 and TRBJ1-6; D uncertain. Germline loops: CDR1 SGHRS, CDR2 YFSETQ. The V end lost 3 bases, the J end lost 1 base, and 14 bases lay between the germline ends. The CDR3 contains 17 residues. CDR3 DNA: TGCGCCAGCAGCTCCGGAGGGCCGGGGTCCTATAATTCACCCCTCCACTTT. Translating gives CASSSGGPGSYNSPLHF.

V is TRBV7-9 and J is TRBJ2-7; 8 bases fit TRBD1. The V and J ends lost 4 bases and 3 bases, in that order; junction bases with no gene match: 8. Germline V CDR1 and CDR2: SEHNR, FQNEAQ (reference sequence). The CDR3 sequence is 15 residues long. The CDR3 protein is CASSYSSGQVYEQYF. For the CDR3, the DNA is TGTGCCAGCAGCTATTCATCGGGACAGGTCTACGAGCAGTACTTC.

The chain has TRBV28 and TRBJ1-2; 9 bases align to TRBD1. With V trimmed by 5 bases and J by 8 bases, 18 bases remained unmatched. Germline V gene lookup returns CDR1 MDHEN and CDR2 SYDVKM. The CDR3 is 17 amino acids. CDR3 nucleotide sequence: TGTGCCAGCAGTCATTCCGCTCCGGGACAGGGTTTGAAGGGCTACACCTTC. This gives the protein CASSHSAPGQGLKGYTF.

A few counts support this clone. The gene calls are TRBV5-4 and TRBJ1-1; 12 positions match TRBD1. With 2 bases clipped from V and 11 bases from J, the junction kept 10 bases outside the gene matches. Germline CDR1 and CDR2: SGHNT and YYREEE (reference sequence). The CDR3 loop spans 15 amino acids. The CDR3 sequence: CASSLDRDRGQGAFF. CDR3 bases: TGTGCCAGCAGCTTAGACCGGGACAGGGGGCAGGGGGCTTTCTTT. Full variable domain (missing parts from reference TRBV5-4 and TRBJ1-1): ETGVTQSPTHLIKTRGQQVTLRCSSQSGHNTVSWYQQALGQGPQFIFQYYREEENGRGNFPPRFSGLQFPNYSSELNVNALELDDSALYLCASSLDRDRGQGAFFGQGTRLTVV.

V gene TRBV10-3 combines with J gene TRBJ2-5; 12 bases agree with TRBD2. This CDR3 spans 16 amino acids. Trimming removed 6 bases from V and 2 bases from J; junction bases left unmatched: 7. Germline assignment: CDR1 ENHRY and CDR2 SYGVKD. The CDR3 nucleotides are TGTGCCATCAGCCCCGGACTAGCGGGGTCGCAAGAGACCCAGTACTTC. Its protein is CAISPGLAGSQETQYF.